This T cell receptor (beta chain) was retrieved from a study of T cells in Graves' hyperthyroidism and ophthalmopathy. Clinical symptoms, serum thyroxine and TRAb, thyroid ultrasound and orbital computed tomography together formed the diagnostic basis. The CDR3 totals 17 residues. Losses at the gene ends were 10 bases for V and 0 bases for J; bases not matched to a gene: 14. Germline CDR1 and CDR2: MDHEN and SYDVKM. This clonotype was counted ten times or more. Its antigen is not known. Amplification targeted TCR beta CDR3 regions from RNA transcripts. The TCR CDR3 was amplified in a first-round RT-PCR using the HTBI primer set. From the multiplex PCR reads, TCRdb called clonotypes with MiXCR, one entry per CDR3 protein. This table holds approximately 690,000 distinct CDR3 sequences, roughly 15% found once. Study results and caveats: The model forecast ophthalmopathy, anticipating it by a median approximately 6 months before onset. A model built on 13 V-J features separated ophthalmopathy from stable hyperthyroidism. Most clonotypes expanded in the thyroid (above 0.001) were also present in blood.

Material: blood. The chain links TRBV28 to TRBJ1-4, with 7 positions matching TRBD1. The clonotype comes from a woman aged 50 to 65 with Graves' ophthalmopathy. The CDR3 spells CATIPGAGGPTNEKLFF. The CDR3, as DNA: TGTGCCACTATCCCGGGTGCAGGGGGACCAACTAATGAAAAACTGTTTTTT.